The next 15 T cell receptor beta chains were all read from a single sample in a study of blood T cell repertoires in COVID-19 (dated by TCRdb to 2020 to 2021). The receptor library was made with the immunoSEQ multiplex PCR assay. TCRdb took this table from immuneACCESS and kept in-frame rearrangements with V and J called. Such tables lack part of the clones; where checked against another copy, unresolved V genes explain under half of the gap, and the rest is unexplained. Across this sample there are 200,000 to 250,000 clones, with nearly 90% seen only once. The ten largest clonotypes hold about 14% of the sample. Sequencing was done on a sample of PBMCs or T cells enriched from blood (not recorded which). These receptors were taken from a man aged 25 to 45 who had been exposed to COVID-19.

The chain combines TRBV19 with TRBJ1-2; D is possibly TRBD1 (5 bases). The CDR3 is made up of 13 amino acids. Germline V lookup: CDR1 LNHDA, CDR2 SQIVND (reference sequence). V lost 4 bases to trimming and J lost 1 base, with 7 bases between them. The CDR3 coding sequence is TGTGCCAGTAGTAGGGGGGTTAACTATGGCTACACCTTC. Encoded protein: CASSRGVNYGYTF.

The chain carries TRBV19 and TRBJ1-1; TRBD1 agrees at 8 bases. Per germline, CDR1 LNHDA and CDR2 SQIVND (reference sequence). There are 15 residues in the CDR3. V lost 6 bases to trimming and J lost 3 bases; unmatched junction nucleotides: 9. CDR3 in amino acids: CASRTRHRGDTEAFF. The CDR3 bases are TGTGCCAGTAGGACCCGGCACAGGGGGGACACTGAAGCTTTCTTT. Full variable domain (missing parts from reference TRBV19 and TRBJ1-1): DGGITQSPKYLFRKEGQNVTLSCEQNLNHDAMYWYRQDPGQGLRLIYYSQIVNDFQKGDIAEGYSVSREKKESFPLTVTSAQKNPTAFYLCASRTRHRGDTEAFFGQGTRLTVV.

J is TRBJ1-1 and V is TRBV9, with 7 bases lining up with TRBD1. This CDR3 has 12 amino acids. The V and J ends lost 4 bases and 8 bases, in that order; junction bases with no gene match: 5. CDR1 is SGDLS, CDR2 YYNGEE, per germline. The CDR3 loop reads CASSKGGFEAFF. The CDR3 DNA is TGTGCCAGCAGCAAAGGGGGCTTCGAAGCTTTCTTT.

J is TRBJ2-5 and V is TRBV14, with a weak D call TRBD2 (5 bases). Germline V CDR1 and CDR2: SGHDN, FVKESK. Deletions cut 0 bases from V and 4 bases from J, with 9 bases between. The length of the CDR3 is 14 residues. CDR3 region: CASSQDRGRETQYF. CDR3 sequence (DNA): TGTGCCAGCAGCCAAGATAGAGGGAGAGAGACCCAGTACTTC.

The V gene is TRBV21-1, the J gene TRBJ1-2; the DNA was not used to check the table's D call, TRBD1. TRBV21-1 counts as a pseudogene. The CDR3 spans 18 residues. This CDR3 is CASSNYPGQYIPNYGYTF. The CDR3 bases are TGTGCCAGCAGCAACTACCCGGGACAGTACATACCTAACTATGGCTACACCTTC.

The V and J genes are TRBV7-9 and TRBJ1-2, with D possibly being TRBD1 (6 bases). The V end lost 7 bases, the J end lost 6 bases, and 18 bases lay between the germline ends. CDR1 is SEHNR, CDR2 FQNEAQ, per germline (reference sequence). The CDR3 has 14 residues. In DNA, the CDR3 is TGTGCCAGCACTCATAAAAACAGGGACAATGGCTACACCTTC. Amino acids: CASTHKNRDNGYTF.

V usage is TRBV6-5 and J usage is TRBJ2-7, with D possibly TRBD2 on 7 matching bases. Trimming stripped 4 bases from V and 5 bases from J, with 15 bases between. The CDR3 is 14 residues long. Germline V gives CDR1 MNHEY, CDR2 SVGAGI. In DNA, the CDR3 is TGTGCCAGCAGTTTGTTCGGGGGGCTTGACGAGCAGTACTTC. Amino acid sequence: CASSLFGGLDEQYF.

This rearrangement joins TRBV5-1 to TRBJ2-6; D possibly corresponds to TRBD1 (6 bases). Germline CDR1 is SGHRS and CDR2 is YFSETQ. V was trimmed by 7 bases and J by 0 bases, leaving 17 bases between them. The CDR3 covers 17 residues. The CDR3: CASQTTAQGSGANVLTF. The CDR3 DNA reads as TGCGCCAGCCAAACTACAGCACAGGGCTCTGGGGCCAACGTCCTGACTTTC.

This clone appeared once. The chain couples TRBV7-6 to TRBJ2-1; TRBD1 matches 8 bases. J was trimmed by 4 bases and V by 1 base; bases with no gene match: 9. The CDR3 is made up of 17 amino acids. Germline loops: CDR1 SGHVS, CDR2 FNYEAQ. This chain's CDR3 is CASSLVTQGAVYNEQFF. CDR3 nucleotide sequence: TGTGCCAGCAGCTTAGTAACCCAGGGGGCCGTGTACAATGAGCAGTTCTTC.

The J gene is TRBJ2-7, the V gene TRBV19; TRBD2 is a possible D gene (6 bases). Germline V gene sequence: CDR1 LNHDA, CDR2 SQIVND (reference sequence). The CDR3 extends over 15 amino acids. V dropped 6 bases and J dropped 7 bases, with 22 bases sitting between them. The CDR3 sequence: CASRREAGSLGEQYF. CDR3 sequence (DNA): TGTGCCAGTAGGAGGGAGGCAGGGTCCCTGGGTGAGCAGTACTTC.

The chain couples TRBV5-1 to TRBJ1-5; no clear D. Germline assignment: CDR1 SGHRS and CDR2 YFSETQ. The germline V and J ends were trimmed by 6 bases and 0 bases, with 7 bases remaining between them. The CDR3 is 13 amino acids. The chain's CDR3 is CASKADSNQPQHF. DNA for the CDR3: TGCGCCAGCAAGGCGGATAGCAATCAGCCCCAGCATTTT.

The chain combines TRBV10-1 with TRBJ2-4; weak D call: TRBD2 (6 bases). The CDR3 is made up of 17 amino acids. Germline assignment: CDR1 WNHNN and CDR2 SYGVQD (reference sequence). Trimming left V 7 bases short and J 1 base short, with 20 bases between. Written as DNA, the CDR3 is TGCGCCAGCAACTCCGAGAAGGGCCGGGGGGCCAAAAACATTCAGTACTTC. Translation gives CASNSEKGRGAKNIQYF.

V and J are TRBV3-1 (or the pseudogene TRBV3-2) and TRBJ2-5, with 7 bases aligning to TRBD1. V dropped 0 bases and J dropped 7; count of bases not matched to a gene: 8. Germline loops: CDR1 LGHDT, CDR2 YNNKEL (reference sequence). The CDR3 sequence is 15 residues long. The CDR3, as DNA: TGTGCCAGCAGCCAAGATAGTCGGACAGGAGGGACCCAGTACTTC. This encodes CASSQDSRTGGTQYF.

This rearrangement joins TRBV6-5 to TRBJ1-6, with TRBD1 matching over 8 bases. Germline V lookup: CDR1 MNHEY, CDR2 SVGAGI. The CDR3 totals 15 residues. J lost 7 bases, V lost 4 bases, and 6 bases had no gene match. The CDR3 DNA sequence: TGTGCCAGCAGTTCGACAGGGGCACGGAATTCACCCCTCCACTTT. Residues: CASSSTGARNSPLHF.

The chain is built from TRBV29-1 and TRBJ1-3, with D perhaps matching TRBD1 (6 bases). The CDR3 extends over 14 amino acids. Trimming took off 7 bases at V and 1 base at J, with 14 bases between the two ends. Germline CDR1 is SQVTM and CDR2 is ANQGSEA. CDR3 protein: CSATGTYSGNTIYF. The CDR3 coding sequence is TGCAGCGCTACAGGGACATATTCTGGAAACACCATATATTTT.